This passage covers 16 T cell receptor beta chains from one sample sequenced in a study of cytomegalovirus exposure and HLA in healthy donors. Sequencing used immunoSEQ multiplex PCR; TCRdb keeps in-frame clones, though not all of them. This sample has some 310,000 clones; approximately 86% occur once, and the top ten carry over 0.9%. Sample: PBMCs. The receptors shown here come from a man aged 25 to 40 in good health and CMV-seronegative.

V gene TRBV5-1 combines with J gene TRBJ1-2; 9 bases line up with TRBD1. V was pared by 0 bases and J by 4 bases, with 4 bases of the junction left unmatched. CDR1 and CDR2 (germline): SGHRS, YFSETQ. The CDR3 loop spans 15 amino acids. This CDR3 reads CASSLDGTGTYGYTF. The CDR3 DNA reads as TGCGCCAGCAGCTTGGATGGGACAGGGACCTATGGCTACACCTTC.

On this clone itself: The germline gene is not matched at one end of the junction; a read error may be the cause. The DNA of the CDR3 is TGTGCCAGCAGTGACTCTGGGGGGGCTACTGAAGCTTTCTTT. Translated: CASSDSGGATEAFF. The chain combines TRBV6-5 with TRBJ1-1; D perhaps matches TRBD1 (6 bases). Germline V lookup: CDR1 MNHEY, CDR2 SVGAGI. This CDR3 contains 14 residues.

The CDR3 here is CASSLTGLDSDTQYF. The CDR3 DNA reads TGTGCCAGCAGCTTAACGGGACTAGACTCAGATACGCAGTATTTT. The V and J genes are TRBV7-6 and TRBJ2-3; 8 bases map to TRBD2. In germline, CDR1 is SGHVS, CDR2 FNYEAQ. This CDR3 spans 15 amino acids. J lost 4 bases, V lost 2 bases, and 5 bases had no gene match.

The V call is TRBV29-1, the J call TRBJ1-1; 9 positions agree with TRBD1. V lost 4 bases to trimming and J lost 4 bases; unmatched junction nucleotides: 7. CDR3 length: 14 amino acids. CDR1 is SQVTM and CDR2 is ANQGSEA in the germline V gene. CDR3: CSVVSGTGFTEAFF. The CDR3 coding sequence is TGCAGCGTTGTTTCGGGGACAGGGTTCACTGAAGCTTTCTTT.

The chain links TRBV4-3 to TRBJ2-2; maybe TRBD1 (6 bases). Germline V gene data show CDR1 as LGHNA and CDR2 as YSLEER. The CDR3 extends over 14 amino acids. The germline V and J ends were trimmed by 1 base and 9 bases, with 12 bases remaining between them. CDR3 region: CASSQGRGGRELFF. CDR3 nucleotide sequence: TGCGCCAGCAGCCAAGGCCGAGGGGGTAGGGAGCTGTTTTTT.

In its sample, this clone was seen once. V and J are TRBV9 and TRBJ2-1; TRBD1 matches 8 bases. Germline CDR1 reads SGDLS; CDR2 reads YYNGEE. The CDR3 totals 15 residues. With V trimmed by 0 bases and J by 8 bases, 7 bases remained unmatched. This CDR3 reads CASSVGAGGGYEQFF. For the CDR3, the DNA is TGTGCCAGCAGCGTAGGGGCAGGGGGCGGGTATGAGCAGTTCTTC.

The count of this clone is one. V is TRBV7-8 and J is TRBJ2-3, with no clear D. Germline CDR1 and CDR2: SGHVS and FQNEAQ. There are 16 residues in the CDR3. V lost 5 bases to trimming and J lost 4 bases, with 19 bases between them. The CDR3 is CASSPLVSSQSDTQYF. The CDR3 DNA is TGTGCCAGCAGCCCCCTGGTATCTAGTCAGTCAGATACGCAGTATTTT.

The chain employs TRBV7-7 and TRBJ2-3; the D gene is possibly TRBD1 (6 bases). The V end lost 5 bases, the J end lost 1 base, and 16 bases lay between the germline ends. Germline CDR1 is SSHAT and CDR2 is FNYEAQ (reference sequence). This CDR3 is 16 amino acids long. Written as DNA, the CDR3 is TGTGCCAGCAGCCCAGAGGGCAGGGGTGGCACAGATACGCAGTATTTT. Amino acid sequence: CASSPEGRGGTDTQYF.

The chain links TRBV27 to TRBJ1-2; 11 bases line up with TRBD1. From germline, CDR1 is MNHEY and CDR2 SMNVEV (reference sequence). Losses at the gene ends were 7 bases for V and 5 bases for J; bases not matched to a gene: 9. CDR3 size: 15 residues. The CDR3 is CASTDRGRRGYGYTF. The CDR3 nucleotides read TGTGCCAGCACGGACAGGGGGCGGCGAGGTTATGGCTACACCTTC.

This clone has a single count. J is TRBJ2-7 and V is TRBV6-5, with TRBD1 matching 7 bases. After removal of 4 bases from V and 5 bases from J, the junction contained 11 bases not matched to a gene. Germline V gene lookup returns CDR1 MNHEY and CDR2 SVGAGI. The CDR3 contains 15 residues. CDR3 sequence reads: CASSSSTGWGDEQYF. In nucleotides, the CDR3 is TGTGCCAGCAGTTCCTCGACAGGGTGGGGTGACGAGCAGTACTTC.

The genes are TRBV9 and TRBJ1-2; 8 bases align to TRBD1. V shed 4 bases, J shed 7 bases, and the junction held 6 bases outside the gene matches. Germline V gene lookup returns CDR1 SGDLS and CDR2 YYNGEE. This CDR3 spans 13 amino acids. Here the CDR3 reads CASSLTGEGGYTF. The CDR3 DNA reads TGTGCCAGCAGCCTGACAGGGGAAGGTGGCTACACCTTC. Complete variable domain (other parts from reference TRBV9 and TRBJ1-2): DSGVTQTPKHLITATGQRVTLRCSPRSGDLSVYWYQQSLDQGLQFLIQYYNGEERAKGNILERFSAQQFPDLHSELNLSSLELGDSALYFCASSLTGEGGYTFGSGTRLTVV.

The V gene is TRBV5-1, the J gene TRBJ2-7; D is unclear. V lost 0 bases and J lost 0, with 10 bases in between. This CDR3 comprises 15 residues. CDR1 is SGHRS and CDR2 is YFSETQ in the germline V gene. In DNA, the CDR3 is TGCGCCAGCAGCTTGGGGCAGTCAATCTCCTACGAGCAGTACTTC. Translated, it gives CASSLGQSISYEQYF.

The chain links TRBV27 to TRBJ2-1; 8 bases are shared with TRBD2. Germline V gives CDR1 MNHEY, CDR2 SMNVEV (reference sequence). The V gene end was trimmed by 4 bases and the J gene end by 3 bases; junction bases not matched to a gene: 17. The CDR3 is made up of 19 amino acids. The CDR3 sequence is CASSSTNSLLADLYNEQFF. In nucleotides, the CDR3 is TGTGCCAGCAGTTCCACCAACTCCCTACTAGCGGATCTCTACAATGAGCAGTTCTTC.

This rearrangement joins TRBV2 to TRBJ1-2; D ambiguous. CDR1 and CDR2 from the germline V gene are SNHLY and FYNNEI. The CDR3 totals 15 residues. V lost 2 bases and J lost 0, with 10 bases in between. The chain's CDR3 is CASSEKDWPNYGYTF. For the CDR3, the DNA is TGTGCCAGCAGTGAAAAAGATTGGCCTAACTATGGCTACACCTTC.

The V and J genes are TRBV5-1 and TRBJ1-1; possible D gene TRBD1, 5 bases. The CDR3 spans 13 residues. Germline loops: CDR1 SGHRS, CDR2 YFSETQ. The V end lost 7 bases, the J end lost 1 base, and 11 bases lay between the germline ends. DNA for the CDR3: TGCGCCAGCGGGGGGTGGGAGAACACTGAAGCTTTCTTT. Translation gives CASGGWENTEAFF.

The gene calls are TRBV19 and TRBJ1-5, with 8 nucleotides matching TRBD1. The CDR3 is 16 amino acids. Losses at the gene ends were 4 bases for V and 7 bases for J; bases not matched to a gene: 12. The germline V gene encodes CDR1 LNHDA and CDR2 SQIVND (reference sequence). CDR3 residues: CASSRQPTGVGQPQHF. The CDR3 DNA follows: TGTGCCAGTAGTAGACAACCGACAGGGGTCGGACAGCCCCAGCATTTT. Supplemented by reference TRBV19 and TRBJ1-5, the full variable domain reads DGGITQSPKYLFRKEGQNVTLSCEQNLNHDAMYWYRQDPGQGLRLIYYSQIVNDFQKGDIAEGYSVSREKKESFPLTVTSAQKNPTAFYLCASSRQPTGVGQPQHFGDGTRLSIL.